This TCR beta chain was identified in a study of Ad26.COV2.S vaccination and SARS-CoV-2 variants. Findings of the study overall: Analytic work on TCR breadth and depth might have understated the full extent of total T cell responses.

Some clones are missing from TCRdb's copy, which holds only in-frame ones; the method was immunoSEQ multiplex PCR. The sample has roughly 140,000 clones, 86% seen once. Comment on this clone: Its specificity is not known.

The V gene's germline CDR1 is SGDLS and CDR2 YYNGEE. This CDR3 contains 15 residues. The trim removed 2 bases at V and 8 bases at J, leaving 10 bases unmatched. The sample was peripheral blood, taken after recovery from COVID-19. The TCR was taken from a human donor who had recovered from COVID-19. The chain has TRBV9 and TRBJ1-1; TRBD1 aligns across 9 bases. The CDR3, as DNA: TGTGCCAGCAGCGTGGTTACAGGGGGCGCAACAGAAGCTTTCTTT. This translates into CASSVVTGGATEAFF.